The 14 T cell receptor beta chains presented below share a single source sample, sequenced in a study of Ad26.COV2.S vaccination and SARS-CoV-2 variants. Only in-frame clones appear in the TCRdb table, and some are missing; sequencing was by immunoSEQ multiplex PCR. The table records some 500,000 clones, roughly nine tenths of them present only once. This sample's treatment: roughly 20 received Ad26.COV2.S at low or high dose, single or two shots; several received placebo; per-sample allocation not given. All samples were drawn on day 63, counting from the first vaccine or placebo injection. Here the sequenced sample was peripheral blood, taken in a trial of Ad26.COV2.S vaccine versus placebo. The receptors here all came from a person between 18 and 65 years old who received the Ad26.COV2.S COVID-19 vaccine or a placebo.

The chain combines TRBV5-1 with TRBJ2-2; D remains ambiguous. V was clipped by 0 bases and J by 6 bases, with 12 bases between them. Germline CDR1 SGHRS, CDR2 YFSETQ. CDR3 length equals 15 residues. This CDR3 reads CASSLATGPAGELFF. CDR3 nucleotide sequence: TGCGCCAGCAGCTTGGCCACGGGCCCGGCCGGGGAGCTGTTTTTT. The variable domain in full, with the rest retrieved from reference TRBV5-1 and TRBJ2-2, is KAGVTQTPRYLIKTRGQQVTLSCSPISGHRSVSWYQQTPGQGLQFLFEYFSETQRNKGNFPGRFSGRQFSNSRSEMNVSTLELGDSALYLCASSLATGPAGELFFGEGSRLTVL.

The chain couples TRBV29-1 to TRBJ1-2; D is uncertain. The germline gives CDR1 SQVTM, CDR2 ANQGSEA. V was shortened by 5 bases and J by 4 bases, with 17 bases between the two germline ends. The CDR3 is made up of 14 amino acids. In DNA, the CDR3 is TGCAGCGTTAAAACCCGGGAGGGAGTCTATGGCTACACCTTC. Translated, it gives CSVKTREGVYGYTF. Full variable domain (missing parts from reference TRBV29-1 and TRBJ1-2): SAVISQKPSRDICQRGTSLTIQCQVDSQVTMMFWYRQQPGQSLTLIATANQGSEATYESGFVIDKFPISRPNLTFSTLTVSNMSPEDSSIYLCSVKTREGVYGYTFGSGTRLTVV.

As regards this clone: The sample carries other DNA sequences with the same CDR3. The genes are TRBV6-5 and TRBJ1-5; no clear D. Between the trimmed V and J ends, which lost 2 bases and 0 bases, there was a span of 8 bases. The CDR3 sequence is 15 residues long. Germline CDR1 and CDR2: MNHEY and SVGAGI. The CDR3 DNA reads as TGTGCCAGCAGTTACAATAGAAATAGCAATCAGCCCCAGCATTTT. Its protein is CASSYNRNSNQPQHF.

This clone appeared a single time. As DNA, the CDR3 is TGTGCCAGCAGACGAGACCGGTCCAATGAGCAGTTCTTC. Translation gives CASRRDRSNEQFF. The V gene is TRBV2, the J gene TRBJ2-1; unclear D gene. Trimming took off 6 bases at V and 6 bases at J, with 12 bases between the two ends. The germline gives CDR1 SNHLY, CDR2 FYNNEI. The CDR3 consists of 13 residues. Based on the CDR3 plus reference TRBV2 and TRBJ2-1, the full variable domain is EPEVTQTPSHQVTQMGQEVILRCVPISNHLYFYWYRQILGQKVEFLVSFYNNEISEKSEIFDDQFSVERPDGSNFTLKIRSTKLEDSAMYFCASRRDRSNEQFFGPGTRLTVL.

The chain is built from TRBV10-3 and TRBJ1-4, with TRBD1 matching over 7 bases. CDR3 length: 14 residues. Germline values: CDR1 ENHRY, CDR2 SYGVKD. V dropped 8 bases and J dropped 2; count of bases not matched to a gene: 5. The DNA of the CDR3 is TGTGCCATCGGGGAGGGGGCGACTAATGAAAAACTGTTTTTT. Amino acid sequence: CAIGEGATNEKLFF.

The V call is TRBV4-3, the J call TRBJ1-2; no definite D call. V was cut by 0 bases and J by 6 bases, with 11 bases left in between. This CDR3 region has 14 residues. The germline gives CDR1 LGHNA, CDR2 YSLEER. The CDR3 region has the DNA TGCGCCAGCAGCCAAGACCTCCTGAGCCATGGCTACACCTTC. Residues: CASSQDLLSHGYTF.

The gene calls are TRBV7-9 and TRBJ2-3, with TRBD2 matching over 7 bases. V lost 3 bases and J lost 2; bases outside the gene matches: 14. Germline-derived CDR1 and CDR2 are SEHNR and FQNEAQ (reference sequence). The CDR3 consists of 18 residues. The CDR3 sequence: CASSFLRWSSGYTDTQYF. The CDR3 coding sequence is TGTGCCAGCAGCTTTCTCAGGTGGTCTAGCGGTTACACAGATACGCAGTATTTT.

The V gene is TRBV30, the J gene TRBJ1-3, with D hard to call. Between the trimmed V and J ends, which lost 3 bases and 0 bases, there was a span of 12 bases. CDR1 is GTSNPN, CDR2 SVGIG, per germline (reference sequence). The CDR3 has 15 residues. CDR3 amino acids: CAWRRDRLSGNTIYF. The CDR3 DNA follows: TGTGCCTGGAGGAGAGACCGACTCTCTGGAAACACCATATATTTT.

This clone was picked up a small number of times. The chain links TRBV5-1 to TRBJ2-5; D may be TRBD2 (6 bases). The CDR3 runs 14 residues. Germline loops: CDR1 SGHRS, CDR2 YFSETQ. The V and J ends lost 2 bases and 3 bases respectively, with 11 bases between them. CDR3 in amino acids: CASSLRPGEETQYF. DNA of the CDR3: TGCGCCAGCAGCTTACGGCCGGGAGAAGAGACCCAGTACTTC.

The CDR3 region is CASDKQGFFTDTQYF. CDR3 nucleotides: TGTGCCAGTGACAAACAGGGATTTTTCACAGATACGCAGTATTTT. The chain joins TRBV19 to TRBJ2-3, with D maybe TRBD1 (6 bases). CDR3 length equals 15 residues. Germline V CDR1 and CDR2: LNHDA, SQIVND (reference sequence). V lost 8 bases, J lost 2 bases, and 17 bases lay in between.

The chain uses TRBV29-1 and TRBJ1-2; 7 bases match TRBD1. Germline CDR1 SQVTM, CDR2 ANQGSEA. The CDR3 is 13 residues long. V was pared by 8 bases and J by 4 bases, with 10 bases of the junction left unmatched. The CDR3 loop reads CSTTGAGSYGYTF. CDR3 DNA sequence: TGCAGCACCACAGGGGCGGGAAGCTATGGCTACACCTTC.

This chain uses TRBV21-1 with TRBJ1-2; the table's D gene call, TRBD1, was not cross checked with the DNA. TRBV21-1 is labeled a pseudogene. The CDR3 is 14 amino acids. The CDR3 coding sequence is TGTGCCAGCAGCTCAAAGGACAGGACCTATGGCTACACCTTC. Translated: CASSSKDRTYGYTF.

The rearrangement joins TRBV7-2 to TRBJ1-2, with D tentatively TRBD1 (5 bases). The CDR3 totals 13 residues. V lost 5 bases and J lost 8, with 15 bases in between. The V gene's germline CDR1 is SGHTA and CDR2 FQGNSA. The CDR3 bases are TGTGCCAGCAGCCCGATCCAGGGAGGAGGCTACACCTTC. This codes for CASSPIQGGGYTF.

The genes are TRBV2 and TRBJ2-7, with 8 bases that match TRBD1. The germline CDR1 and CDR2 sequences are SNHLY and FYNNEI. The CDR3 runs 12 residues. V gave up 4 bases and J gave up 7 bases; unmatched junction bases: 3. The CDR3 spells CASSGTGGEQYF. The CDR3 DNA reads TGTGCCAGCAGTGGTACAGGGGGGGAGCAGTACTTC.